This T cell receptor (beta chain) was sequenced during a study of blood T cell repertoires in COVID-19. The CDR3 length is 11 residues. The V gene lost 10 bases and the J gene lost 6 bases, with 11 bases spanning the gap. Germline lookup yields CDR1 LNHDA and CDR2 SQIVND (reference sequence). Original analysis: From reference gene primer amplification, estimates of nucleated cell counts were derived. Sequencing was performed with immunoSEQ multiplex PCR; in TCRdb, only in-frame clones are kept and a portion is missing. Clone size and the V and J calls come from that table; the DNA yielded D and trimming. The sample contains some 99,000 clones, about 86% of which appear only once.

The chain has TRBV19 and TRBJ2-3; no clear D. Sequencing was done on a sample of peripheral blood. This sequence was found in a woman aged 55-70 years in a cohort sampled during active or convalescent COVID-19. The CDR3 region is CATAREDTQYF. The CDR3 DNA reads TGTGCCACCGCCCGCGAGGATACGCAGTATTTT.